What follows are 16 T cell receptor beta chains derived from one specimen sequenced in a study of cytomegalovirus exposure and HLA in healthy donors (dated by TCRdb to the late 2010s). Libraries came from the immunoSEQ multiplex PCR assay. The multiplex PCR relied on a mix of 60 forward primers for TCR Vbeta segments and 13 reverse primers for TCR Jbeta segments. TCRdb retrieved this table from immuneACCESS and kept in-frame rearrangements only. Not all clones are present; in checked studies, unresolved V genes account for under half, and no reason is known for the remainder. This sample lists 200,000 or so clones; about 86% were detected once. Of the sample, approximately 2% is held by the ten largest clones. The material sequenced was PBMCs. Receptor source: a woman aged 18 to 35 in good health and CMV-seropositive.

The chain joins TRBV11-3 to TRBJ2-5; 13 nucleotides line up with TRBD2. CDR1 and CDR2 from the germline V gene are SGHNT and YENEEA. This CDR3 spans 14 amino acids. The V gene end was trimmed by 8 bases and the J gene end by 4 bases; junction bases not matched to a gene: 4. The CDR3 sequence is CASGGLAGVETQYF. CDR3 DNA sequence: TGTGCCAGCGGCGGACTAGCGGGGGTAGAGACCCAGTACTTC.

This chain uses TRBV5-4 with TRBJ2-7, with 7 bases matching TRBD1. Germline V lookup: CDR1 SGHNT, CDR2 YYREEE (reference sequence). The CDR3 has 13 residues. Trimming removed 5 bases from V and 3 bases from J; junction bases left unmatched: 5. The CDR3 nucleotides are TGTGCCAGCAGTCTCAGACAGGGCTACGAGCAGTACTTC. Protein product: CASSLRQGYEQYF.

In its sample, this clone was seen a few times. The chain is built from TRBV7-9 and TRBJ1-2; D gene unclear. Germline CDR1 is SEHNR and CDR2 is FQNEAQ (reference sequence). The CDR3 contains 14 residues. V was pared by 5 bases and J by 0 bases, with 10 bases between. The CDR3 coding sequence is TGTGCCAGCAGCCCCAACAGAGCTAACTATGGCTACACCTTC. Translation gives CASSPNRANYGYTF.

The gene calls are TRBV6-4 and TRBJ2-1, with D possibly being TRBD2 (6 bases). Germline assignment: CDR1 MRHNA and CDR2 SNTAGT. This CDR3 spans 15 amino acids. Trimming took off 3 bases at V and 3 bases at J, with 12 bases between the two ends. The CDR3 DNA reads as TGTGCCAGCAGTGAAATAGCGGACGGCTACAATGAGCAGTTCTTC. Its protein is CASSEIADGYNEQFF.

The chain links TRBV29-1 to TRBJ2-5; D possibly corresponds to TRBD1 (6 bases). The CDR3 runs 12 residues. The V gene's germline CDR1 is SQVTM and CDR2 ANQGSEA. V lost 5 bases and J 7 bases, leaving 14 bases between the germline ends. This CDR3 is CSVYSLQGTQYF. In nucleotides, the CDR3 is TGCAGCGTTTATAGTCTACAGGGGACCCAGTACTTC.

Comments on this clone: The sample has other DNA sequences that encode this CDR3 too. The V gene is TRBV6-5, the J gene TRBJ1-6; D is possibly TRBD1 (6 bases). Looked up from germline, CDR1 is MNHEY and CDR2 is SVGAGI. This CDR3 spans 15 amino acids. Between the trimmed V and J ends, which lost 4 bases and 3 bases, there was a span of 10 bases. CDR3 sequence reads: CASSWGPLYNSPLHF. Here the CDR3 DNA reads TGTGCCAGCAGTTGGGGGCCACTCTATAATTCACCCCTCCACTTT.

DNA for the CDR3: TGTGCCAGCAGTTACAGGGAAGGGGGCAACACTGAAGCTTTCTTT. This gives the protein CASSYREGGNTEAFF. This chain connects TRBV6-6 to TRBJ1-1, with TRBD1 identical over 7 bases. Per germline, CDR1 MNHNY and CDR2 SVGAGI (reference sequence). This CDR3 is 15 amino acids long. The ends lost 2 bases at V and 2 bases at J; junction bases unmatched: 5.

The chain couples TRBV7-3 to TRBJ2-3, with 7 bases that match TRBD2. Trimming at V came to 4 bases and at J to 6 bases, leaving 7 bases not matched to a gene. Germline values: CDR1 SGHTA, CDR2 FQGTGA. CDR3 length: 14 residues. CDR3 protein: CASSYGRGGDTQYF. CDR3 sequence (DNA): TGTGCCAGCAGCTACGGCCGGGGAGGGGATACGCAGTATTTT.

V is TRBV4-1 and J is TRBJ2-6, with a weak D call TRBD1 (5 bases). The CDR3 length is 17 residues. Germline CDR1 and CDR2: MGHRA and YSYEKL. V lost 1 base and J 0 bases, leaving 10 bases between the germline ends. The CDR3 DNA follows: TGCGCCAGCAGCCAAGGCAGGGCCAACTCTGGGGCCAACGTCCTGACTTTC. This encodes CASSQGRANSGANVLTF.

The chain uses TRBV6-1 and TRBJ2-2; 10 bases line up with TRBD1. Germline V gene data show CDR1 as MNHNS and CDR2 as SASEGT. The CDR3 totals 16 residues. Trimming took 2 bases from V and 4 from J; bases not matched to a gene: 4. DNA of the CDR3: TGTGCCAGCAGTGAATTTAGGACAGGGGGCACCGGGGAGCTGTTTTTT. Its translation: CASSEFRTGGTGELFF.

The J gene is TRBJ2-1, the V gene TRBV18; 15 nucleotides agree with TRBD2. The germline gives CDR1 KGHSH, CDR2 LQKENI. The V gene end was trimmed by 1 base and the J gene end by 3 bases; junction bases not matched to a gene: 4. The CDR3 runs 18 residues. The CDR3 here is CASSPRTSGGAIYNEQFF. The CDR3 region has the DNA TGTGCCAGCTCACCACGGACTAGCGGGGGGGCCATCTACAATGAGCAGTTCTTC.

This sequence joins TRBV4-3 and TRBJ2-3; TRBD2 matches 9 bases. CDR1 and CDR2 from the germline V gene are LGHNA and YSLEER. The CDR3 runs to 16 residues. The trim removed 0 bases at V and 5 bases at J, leaving 6 bases unmatched. CDR3 coding DNA: TGCGCCAGCAGCCAAGAGGTAGCGCGGGGGGGAGATACGCAGTATTTT. Its protein product is CASSQEVARGGDTQYF.

V usage is TRBV30 and J usage is TRBJ2-3, with D perhaps matching TRBD2 (5 bases). Germline V gene data show CDR1 as GTSNPN and CDR2 as SVGIG (reference sequence). This CDR3 has 14 residues. The chain's CDR3 is CVGYGGGWPDTQYF. The CDR3 DNA follows: TGTGTCGGATACGGTGGAGGTTGGCCAGATACGCAGTATTTT.

Only one count was recorded for this clone. J is TRBJ1-1 and V is TRBV5-1, with a weak D call TRBD1 (5 bases). The V end lost 6 bases, the J end lost 1 base, and 16 bases lay between the germline ends. The germline V gene has CDR1 SGHRS and CDR2 YFSETQ. CDR3 length: 15 residues. The CDR3: CASKPFAGPNTEAFF. The CDR3 DNA sequence: TGCGCCAGCAAACCCTTCGCAGGGCCGAACACTGAAGCTTTCTTT.

The rearrangement joins TRBV7-2 to TRBJ2-1; TRBD1 matches 7 bases. V shed 3 bases and J 3 bases; nucleotides not matched to a gene: 5. The CDR3 consists of 15 residues. Per the germline V gene, CDR1 is SGHTA and CDR2 is FQGNSA. This chain's CDR3 is CASSFGQALYNEQFF. The CDR3 bases are TGTGCCAGCAGCTTCGGACAGGCACTCTACAATGAGCAGTTCTTC.

V usage is TRBV11-2 and J usage is TRBJ2-2, with TRBD1 as a possible D gene (6 bases). The germline V gene has CDR1 SGHAT and CDR2 FQNNGV. With 5 bases removed from V and 5 bases from J, the gap between germline ends came to 18 bases. The length of the CDR3 is 16 residues. CDR3 sequence reads: CASSKRQEWVTGELFF. The CDR3 DNA sequence: TGTGCCAGCAGCAAACGACAGGAGTGGGTTACCGGGGAGCTGTTTTTT.